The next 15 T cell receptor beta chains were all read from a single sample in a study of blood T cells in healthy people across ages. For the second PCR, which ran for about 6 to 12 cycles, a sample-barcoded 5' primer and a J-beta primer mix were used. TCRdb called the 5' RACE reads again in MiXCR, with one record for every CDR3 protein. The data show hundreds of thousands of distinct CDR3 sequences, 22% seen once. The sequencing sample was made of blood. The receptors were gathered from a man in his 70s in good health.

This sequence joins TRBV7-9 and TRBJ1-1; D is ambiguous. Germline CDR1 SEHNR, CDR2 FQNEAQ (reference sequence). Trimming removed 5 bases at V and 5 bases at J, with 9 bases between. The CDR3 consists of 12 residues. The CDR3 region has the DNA TGTGCCAGCAGCCGGTCAGGAACTGAAGCTTTCTTT. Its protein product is CASSRSGTEAFF.

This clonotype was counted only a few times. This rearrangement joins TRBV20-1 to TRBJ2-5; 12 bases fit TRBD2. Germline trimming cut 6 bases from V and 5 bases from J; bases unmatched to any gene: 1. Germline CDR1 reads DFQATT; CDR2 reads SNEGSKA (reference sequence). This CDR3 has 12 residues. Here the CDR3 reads CSALAGGETQYF. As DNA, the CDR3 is TGCAGTGCACTAGCGGGGGGTGAGACCCAGTACTTC.

The CDR3 region has the DNA TGTGCCAGCAGTTACCGGAGTGGACGGGATGAGCAGTTCTTC. Translation gives CASSYRSGRDEQFF. This chain uses TRBV6-5 with TRBJ2-1, with D unresolved. V shed 2 bases and J shed 8 bases, with 13 bases lying between them. The germline V gene encodes CDR1 MNHEY and CDR2 SVGAGI. This CDR3 has 14 amino acids.

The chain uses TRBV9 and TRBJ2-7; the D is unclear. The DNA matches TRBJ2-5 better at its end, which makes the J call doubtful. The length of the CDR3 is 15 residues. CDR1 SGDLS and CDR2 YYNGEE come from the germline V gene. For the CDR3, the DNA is TGTGCCAGCAGCGTAAAGGATACTGCTCTTGAGACCCAGTACTTC. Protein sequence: CASSVKDTALETQYF.

DNA of the CDR3: TGTGCCAGTAGTATATTACCTAGCGGGGACAATGAGCAGTTCTTC. The encoded protein is CASSILPSGDNEQFF. The V call is TRBV19, the J call TRBJ2-1, with 9 bases fitting TRBD2. Losses at the gene ends were 2 bases for V and 5 bases for J; bases not matched to a gene: 4. The CDR3 has 15 residues. The V gene's germline CDR1 is LNHDA and CDR2 SQIVND (reference sequence).

CDR3 in DNA: TGCAGTGCTAAGGGAGTGGCGGAGAGCCGAGATACGCAGTATTTT. Protein: CSAKGVAESRDTQYF. The chain links TRBV20-1 to TRBJ2-3; tentative D call: TRBD2 (5 bases). The germline CDR1 and CDR2 sequences are DFQATT and SNEGSKA (reference sequence). The CDR3 runs 15 residues. Between the trimmed V and J ends, which lost 4 bases and 5 bases, there was a span of 19 bases.

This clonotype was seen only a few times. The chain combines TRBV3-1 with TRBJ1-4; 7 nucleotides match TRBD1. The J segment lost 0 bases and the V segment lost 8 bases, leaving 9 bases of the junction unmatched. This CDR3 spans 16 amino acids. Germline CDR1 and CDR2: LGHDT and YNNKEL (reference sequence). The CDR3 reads CASSPGGTATNEKLFF. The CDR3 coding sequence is TGTGCCAGCTCCCCCGGTGGGACAGCAACTAATGAAAAACTGTTTTTT.

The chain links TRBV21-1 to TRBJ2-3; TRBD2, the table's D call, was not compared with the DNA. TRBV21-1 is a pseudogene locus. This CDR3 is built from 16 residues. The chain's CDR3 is CASSNPTSESTDTQYF. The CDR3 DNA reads TGTGCCAGCAGCAACCCGACTAGCGAAAGCACAGATACGCAGTATTTT.

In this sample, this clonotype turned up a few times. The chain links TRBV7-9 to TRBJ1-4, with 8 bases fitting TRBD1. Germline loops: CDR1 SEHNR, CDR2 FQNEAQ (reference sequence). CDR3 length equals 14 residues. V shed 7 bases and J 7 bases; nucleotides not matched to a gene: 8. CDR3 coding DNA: TGTGCCAGCACCTTCGACAGGGGTCCTGAAAAACTGTTTTTT. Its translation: CASTFDRGPEKLFF.

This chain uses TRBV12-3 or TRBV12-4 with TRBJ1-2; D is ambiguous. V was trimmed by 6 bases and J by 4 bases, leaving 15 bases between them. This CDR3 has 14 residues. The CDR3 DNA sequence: TGTGCCAGCAGGACCATCCGGAGGGCCTATGGCTACACCTTC. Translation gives CASRTIRRAYGYTF.

DNA for the CDR3: TGTGCCAGCAGCTGGACTTATCCGGTGTACTTC. Translation: CASSWTYPVYF. The gene calls are TRBV3-1 and TRBJ2-5, with TRBD2 as a possible D gene (5 bases). Germline V lookup: CDR1 LGHDT, CDR2 YNNKEL (reference sequence). The CDR3 length is 11 residues. Trimming left V 5 bases short and J 13 bases short, with 14 bases between.

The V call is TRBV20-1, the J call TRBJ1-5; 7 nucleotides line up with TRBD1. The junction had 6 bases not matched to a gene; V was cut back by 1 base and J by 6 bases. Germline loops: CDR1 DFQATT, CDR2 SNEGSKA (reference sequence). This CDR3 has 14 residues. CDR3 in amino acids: CSARATGKSQPQHF. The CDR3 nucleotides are TGCAGTGCTAGAGCGACAGGGAAAAGTCAGCCCCAGCATTTT.

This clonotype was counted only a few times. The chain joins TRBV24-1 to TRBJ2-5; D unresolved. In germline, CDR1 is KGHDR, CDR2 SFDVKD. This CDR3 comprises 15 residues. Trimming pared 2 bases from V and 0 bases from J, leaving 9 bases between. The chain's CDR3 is CATSDSDTYQETQYF. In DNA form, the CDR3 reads TGTGCCACCAGTGATTCTGACACTTACCAAGAGACCCAGTACTTC.

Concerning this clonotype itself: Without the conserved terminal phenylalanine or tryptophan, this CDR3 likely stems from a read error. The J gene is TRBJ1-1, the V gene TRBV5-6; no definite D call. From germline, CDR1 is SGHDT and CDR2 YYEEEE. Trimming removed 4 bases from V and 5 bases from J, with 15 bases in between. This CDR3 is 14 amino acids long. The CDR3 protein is CASSRPGLITEAFS. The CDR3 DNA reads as TGTGCCAGCAGCAGACCGGGTCTAATAACTGAAGCTTTCTCT.

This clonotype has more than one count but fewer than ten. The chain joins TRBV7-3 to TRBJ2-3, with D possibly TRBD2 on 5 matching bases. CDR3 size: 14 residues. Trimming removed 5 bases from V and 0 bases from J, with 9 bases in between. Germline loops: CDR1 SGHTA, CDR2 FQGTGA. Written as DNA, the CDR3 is TGTGCCAGCAGCCAAACTAGTAGCACAGATACGCAGTATTTT. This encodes CASSQTSSTDTQYF. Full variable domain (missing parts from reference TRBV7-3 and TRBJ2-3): GAGVSQTPSNKVTEKGKYVELRCDPISGHTALYWYRQSLGQGPEFLIYFQGTGAADDSGLPNDRFFAVRPEGSVSTLKIQRTERGDSAVYLCASSQTSSTDTQYFGPGTRLTVL.